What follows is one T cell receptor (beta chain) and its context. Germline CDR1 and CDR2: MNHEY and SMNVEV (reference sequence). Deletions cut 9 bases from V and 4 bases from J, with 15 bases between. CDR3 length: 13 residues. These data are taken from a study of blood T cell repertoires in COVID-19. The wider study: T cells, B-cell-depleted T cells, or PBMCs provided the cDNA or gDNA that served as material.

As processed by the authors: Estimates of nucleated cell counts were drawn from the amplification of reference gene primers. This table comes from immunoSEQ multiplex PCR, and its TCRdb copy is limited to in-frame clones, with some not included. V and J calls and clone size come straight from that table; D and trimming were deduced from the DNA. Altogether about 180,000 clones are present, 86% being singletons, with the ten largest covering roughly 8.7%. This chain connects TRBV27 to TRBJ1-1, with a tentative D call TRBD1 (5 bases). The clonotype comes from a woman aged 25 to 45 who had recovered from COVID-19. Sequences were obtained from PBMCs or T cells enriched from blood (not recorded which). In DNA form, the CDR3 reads TGTGCCAGTAAAAGGCAGGGTAGCACTGAAGCTTTCTTT. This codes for CASKRQGSTEAFF.